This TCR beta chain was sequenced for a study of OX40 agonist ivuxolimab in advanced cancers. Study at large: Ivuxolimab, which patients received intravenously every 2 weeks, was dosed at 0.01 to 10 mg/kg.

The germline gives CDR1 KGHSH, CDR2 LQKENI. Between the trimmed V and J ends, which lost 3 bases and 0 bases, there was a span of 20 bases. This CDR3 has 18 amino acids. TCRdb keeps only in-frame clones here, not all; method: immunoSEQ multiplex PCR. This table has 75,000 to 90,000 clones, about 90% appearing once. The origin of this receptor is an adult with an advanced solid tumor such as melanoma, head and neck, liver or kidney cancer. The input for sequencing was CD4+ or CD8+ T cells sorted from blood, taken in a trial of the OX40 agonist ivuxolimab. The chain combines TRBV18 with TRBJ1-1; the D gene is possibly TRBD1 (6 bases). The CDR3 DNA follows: TGTGCCAGCTCACCCGCGTACGTCGGGGGGGCCTTGAACACTGAAGCTTTCTTT. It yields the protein CASSPAYVGGALNTEAFF.